Following are 2 T cell receptor beta chains from one sample sequenced in a study of human T cells and chemical hapten exposure. Time point of the sample: patch test 2, 6 weeks after DPC sensitization. Treatment reported: therapeutic diphenylcyclopropenone sensitization with weekly scalp DPC. TCRdb fed the RACE reads into MiXCR, producing one record per CDR3 protein. The table includes more than 75,000 distinct CDR3 sequences, roughly 10% detected once. This specimen was whole blood, taken in connection with sensitization to the hapten diphenylcyclopropenone (DPC). All receptors come from a woman aged 30 to 39 with alopecia areata. Some clones in this sample may be carry-over from other donors' samples.

This clonotype came up a few times. This chain connects TRBV10-1 to TRBJ2-6, with D possibly matching TRBD2 (5 bases). Trimming removed 0 bases from V and 2 bases from J, with 8 bases in between. CDR3 length: 16 amino acids. Germline CDR1 reads WNHNN; CDR2 reads SYGVQD (reference sequence). The CDR3 is CASSESRGTGANVLTF. As DNA, the CDR3 is TGCGCCAGCAGTGAGTCACGGGGAACTGGGGCCAACGTCCTGACTTTC.

This clonotype was observed at least ten times. The chain links TRBV3-1 to TRBJ2-5; 8 bases agree with TRBD2. Trimming at V came to 5 bases and at J to 5 bases, leaving 7 bases not matched to a gene. CDR1 and CDR2 from the germline V gene are LGHDT and YNNKEL (reference sequence). This CDR3 spans 14 amino acids. The CDR3 loop is CASSKSGGQETQYF. Written as DNA, the CDR3 is TGTGCCAGCAGCAAAAGCGGGGGCCAGGAGACCCAGTACTTC.